This T cell receptor beta chain appears in the sequencing data of a study of T cells of healthy individuals. This clonotype was observed at least ten times. TCRdb reprocessed the 5' RACE reads with MiXCR, giving one entry per CDR3 protein. The table has about 57,000 distinct CDR3 sequences, about 17% seen once. CDR3 length: 15 residues. With 5 bases removed from V and 4 bases from J, the gap between germline ends came to 17 bases. Germline lookup yields CDR1 SEHNR and CDR2 FQNEAQ (reference sequence). This chain links TRBV7-9 with TRBJ1-1, with D possibly being TRBD1 (5 bases). The receptor comes from a human donor in good health. The CDR3 DNA follows: TGTGCCAGCAGCCCCGAAGGGGCCGTTGGCACTGAAGCTTTCTTT. Protein product: CASSPEGAVGTEAFF. Based on the CDR3 plus reference TRBV7-9 and TRBJ1-1, the full variable domain is DTGVSQNPRHKITKRGQNVTFRCDPISEHNRLYWYRQTLGQGPEFLTYFQNEAQLEKSRLLSDRFSAERPKGSFSTLEIQRTEQGDSAMYLCASSPEGAVGTEAFFGQGTRLTVV.